This is a list of T cell receptor beta chains from one sample in a study of blood T cell repertoires in COVID-19. TCRdb keeps only in-frame clones here, not all; method: immunoSEQ multiplex PCR. The table lists 400,000 to 450,000 clones, approximately 92% of them singletons, with 1.1% in the top ten. Input material: PBMCs or T cells enriched from blood (not recorded which). Every receptor here comes from a man aged 25 to 40 who had recovered from COVID-19. The CDR3 runs from the conserved cysteine through the conserved F or W. Each record gives: D gene, J gene, V gene, clone size, CDR3 DNA, CDR3 protein. A D gene is named only where the DNA matches it firmly. Clone sizes are given selectively: once, few, many, or a class where the clone is expanded.

D: TRBD2; J: TRBJ2-1; V: TRBV29-1; size: .; DNA: TGCAGCGTTGCTGGGCGATTGCTAGCGGGGAACAATGAGCAGTTCTTC; CDR3: CSVAGRLLAGNNEQFF
D: TRBD1; J: TRBJ2-5; V: TRBV6-1; size: .; DNA: TGTGCCAGCAGTGAAGCAAGGACAGGGGTTAGGAGGGGGGAGACCCAGTACTTC; CDR3: CASSEARTGVRRGETQYF
D: .; J: TRBJ2-5; V: TRBV4-2; size: .; DNA: TGTGCCAGCAGCCAAGACTTGTCGTCAGGGAAAGAGACCCAGTACTTC; CDR3: CASSQDLSSGKETQYF
D: TRBD1; J: TRBJ1-5; V: TRBV7-9; size: .; DNA: TGTGCCAGCAGCTCAGGGGGACAGGGGAACGCTCAGCCCCAGCATTTT; CDR3: CASSSGGQGNAQPQHF
D: TRBD2; J: TRBJ2-1; V: TRBV2; size: many; DNA: TGTGCCAGCGGGGGCGGGAGGGTCCGCTACAATGAGCAGTTCTTC; CDR3: CASGGGRVRYNEQFF
D: .; J: TRBJ1-5; V: TRBV6-5; size: .; DNA: TGTGCCAGCAGTTACTCCCATCAGGGGTCTCAGCCCCAGCATTTT; CDR3: CASSYSHQGSQPQHF
D: .; J: TRBJ1-6; V: TRBV15; size: .; DNA: TGTGCCACCAGCAGAGATACACCCCAGTATAATTCACCCCTCCACTTT; CDR3: CATSRDTPQYNSPLHF
D: .; J: TRBJ1-2; V: TRBV7-8; size: .; DNA: TGTGCCAGCAGCAGTGGACAGCCCTATGGCTACACCTTC; CDR3: CASSSGQPYGYTF
D: TRBD1; J: TRBJ1-1; V: TRBV5-4; size: .; DNA: TGTGCCAGCACCCTTTGGCCGACAGGGAGGTTCTTCGCTGAAGCTTTCTTT; CDR3: CASTLWPTGRFFAEAFF
D: .; J: TRBJ2-3; V: TRBV5-1; size: .; DNA: TGCGCCAGCAGCTTGGCCCTAGGTGTTGATACGCAGTATTTT; CDR3: CASSLALGVDTQYF
D: .; J: TRBJ1-4; V: TRBV30; size: .; DNA: TGTGCCTGGTTGACAGTCGGGGAAAAACTGTTTTTT; CDR3: CAWLTVGEKLFF
D: TRBD2; J: TRBJ2-1; V: TRBV30; size: .; DNA: TGTGCCTGGACCTACCAGATAGCGGGAGGATCTGACAATGAGCAGTTCTTC; CDR3: CAWTYQIAGGSDNEQFF
D: .; J: TRBJ1-2; V: TRBV3-1/TRBV3-2; size: .; DNA: TGTGCCAGCAGCCTGGGGGCGAACTATGGCTACACCTTC; CDR3: CASSLGANYGYTF
D: .; J: TRBJ2-3; V: TRBV5-1; size: once; DNA: TGCGCCAGCACCCTGGCCGCCGGCACAGATACGCAGTATTTT; CDR3: CASTLAAGTDTQYF
D: TRBD1; J: TRBJ1-2; V: TRBV3-1/TRBV3-2; size: .; DNA: TGTGCCAGCAGCCAAAATGGACAGGATGGCTACACCTTC; CDR3: CASSQNGQDGYTF
D: TRBD2; J: TRBJ2-7; V: TRBV4-2; size: .; DNA: TGTGCCAGCAGCCAAGTGGGCAGCGGGACTAACGAGCAGTACTTC; CDR3: CASSQVGSGTNEQYF
D: TRBD2; J: TRBJ2-5; V: TRBV5-5; size: .; DNA: TGTGCCAGCAGCCCCGGGAGGAACCAAGAGACCCAGTACTTC; CDR3: CASSPGRNQETQYF
D: .; J: TRBJ2-7; V: TRBV12-3/TRBV12-4; size: .; DNA: TGTGCCAGCAGCAAATCCTACGAGCAGTACTTC; CDR3: CASSKSYEQYF
D: TRBD2; J: TRBJ2-3; V: TRBV4-2; size: .; DNA: TGTGCCAGCAGCTCATCAGGGACTAGGGCAGATACGCAGTATTTT; CDR3: CASSSSGTRADTQYF
D: TRBD1; J: TRBJ1-1; V: TRBV7-6; size: .; DNA: TGTGCCAGCAGCGCACGACAGGGGTTGAACACTGAAGCTTTCTTT; CDR3: CASSARQGLNTEAFF
D: .; J: TRBJ2-1; V: TRBV6-6; size: once; DNA: TGTGCCAGCAGTTACTTCTCTGATAGCGTGCACAATGAGCAGTTCTTC; CDR3: CASSYFSDSVHNEQFF
D: TRBD2; J: TRBJ2-2; V: TRBV5-7; size: .; DNA: TGTGCCAGCAGCTTTGGAACTAGCGGGAGGGCCCTGAACACCGGGGAGCTGTTTTTT; CDR3: CASSFGTSGRALNTGELFF
D: TRBD1; J: TRBJ2-1; V: TRBV15; size: .; DNA: TGTGCCACCAGCAGAGACCGGGACAGGGGTGAGGATGAGCAGTTCTTC; CDR3: CATSRDRDRGEDEQFF
D: TRBD1; J: TRBJ2-7; V: TRBV18; size: once; DNA: TGTGCCAGCTCACGGGGGAAGGACAGGGGACAGACCTACGAGCAGTACTTC; CDR3: CASSRGKDRGQTYEQYF
D: TRBD1; J: TRBJ2-2; V: TRBV5-1; size: .; DNA: TGCGCCAGCAGCTGGGCGGGACAGGGGATAACCGGGGAGCTGTTTTTT; CDR3: CASSWAGQGITGELFF
D: TRBD2; J: TRBJ2-1; V: TRBV6-5; size: .; DNA: TGTGCCAGCGGAACCGGACTAGCGGGAGTCAATGAGCAGTTCTTC; CDR3: CASGTGLAGVNEQFF
D: TRBD1; J: TRBJ1-2; V: TRBV12-3/TRBV12-4; size: .; DNA: TGTGCCAGCAGTTCTGGACAGGGCGGCTACACCTTC; CDR3: CASSSGQGGYTF
D: .; J: TRBJ2-5; V: TRBV15; size: .; DNA: TGTGCCACCAGCATGGGGGGGGCCTTGGGGGAGACCCAGTACTTC; CDR3: CATSMGGALGETQYF
D: TRBD2; J: TRBJ2-4; V: TRBV7-3; size: .; DNA: TGTGCCAGCAGCTTAGATACCCTAGCGGGATCGAACATTCAGTACTTC; CDR3: CASSLDTLAGSNIQYF
D: TRBD1; J: TRBJ1-2; V: TRBV29-1; size: .; DNA: TGCAGCGTTGAAAGGGACAGGGTGGGGGAAGCCTATGGCTACACCTTC; CDR3: CSVERDRVGEAYGYTF
D: .; J: TRBJ2-1; V: TRBV20-1; size: .; DNA: TGCAGTGCTAGTGACAGGTTCAGCAATGAGCAGTTCTTC; CDR3: CSASDRFSNEQFF
D: TRBD2; J: TRBJ2-7; V: TRBV18; size: few; DNA: TGTGCCAGCTCACCCGGGGAGGGGTCCTACGAGCAGTACTTC; CDR3: CASSPGEGSYEQYF
D: .; J: TRBJ1-6; V: TRBV30; size: .; DNA: TGTGCCTGGATCCCAGCGGCCAGAGTACGGAGCTCCTATAATTCACCCCTCCACTTT; CDR3: CAWIPAARVRSSYNSPLHF
D: .; J: TRBJ2-3; V: TRBV3-1/TRBV3-2; size: .; DNA: TGTGCCAGCAGCCAAGGGAGCCAGCAGTATTTT; CDR3: CASSQGSQQYF
D: .; J: TRBJ2-5; V: TRBV18; size: .; DNA: TGTGCCAGCTCACCGGGTCAGGGGGAGACCCAGTACTTC; CDR3: CASSPGQGETQYF
D: TRBD1; J: TRBJ2-1; V: TRBV7-2; size: .; DNA: TGTGCCAGCAGCTTATTACGGTTGTCGGACAGGGGCAACAATGAGCAGTTCTTC; CDR3: CASSLLRLSDRGNNEQFF
D: .; J: TRBJ1-2; V: TRBV3-1/TRBV3-2; size: .; DNA: TGTGCCAGCAGCCAAACCTATACCGGACAAGCCCTTCTCTATGGCTACACCTTC; CDR3: CASSQTYTGQALLYGYTF
D: TRBD2; J: TRBJ2-7; V: TRBV5-4; size: once; DNA: TGTGCCAGCAGCTACCCTATAGGTAGCGGGGACATTTACGAGCAGTACTTC; CDR3: CASSYPIGSGDIYEQYF
D: .; J: TRBJ1-1; V: TRBV7-9; size: .; DNA: TGTGCCAGCAGCTTAGTCCTACTGGAAGCTTTCTTT; CDR3: CASSLVLLEAFF
D: TRBD1; J: TRBJ1-2; V: TRBV11-2; size: .; DNA: TGTGCCAGCAGCTTACAGGGGGACTATGGCTACACCTTC; CDR3: CASSLQGDYGYTF
D: .; J: TRBJ1-2; V: TRBV28; size: .; DNA: TGTGCCAGCAGTTTAGGTGCGGGTAACTATGGCTACACCTTC; CDR3: CASSLGAGNYGYTF
D: .; J: TRBJ1-2; V: TRBV6-6; size: .; DNA: TGTGCCAGCCAAGGGAGTAAGGATGGCTACACCTTC; CDR3: CASQGSKDGYTF
D: .; J: TRBJ2-7; V: TRBV19; size: .; DNA: TGTGCCAGTAGTACCGCCCAGGGGACCTCCTACGAGCAGTACTTC; CDR3: CASSTAQGTSYEQYF
D: TRBD1; J: TRBJ2-2; V: TRBV30; size: .; DNA: TGTGCCTGGAGTCCAGGGGGCACCGGGGAGCTGTTTTTT; CDR3: CAWSPGGTGELFF
D: .; J: TRBJ1-2; V: TRBV29-1; size: .; DNA: TGCAGCGTTGAAGTCGGGGAAAACGATGGCTACACCTTC; CDR3: CSVEVGENDGYTF
D: TRBD2; J: TRBJ2-3; V: TRBV5-4; size: .; DNA: TGTGCCAGCGGGACTAGCGGCGTAACAGATACGCAGTATTTT; CDR3: CASGTSGVTDTQYF
D: TRBD1; J: TRBJ2-7; V: TRBV5-4; size: .; DNA: TGTGCCAGCAGACGGACAGGGGTAGGCGAGCAGTACTTC; CDR3: CASRRTGVGEQYF
D: .; J: TRBJ2-7; V: TRBV28; size: .; DNA: TGTGCCAGCCGTTTGTACGGTGGCTACGAGCAGTACTTC; CDR3: CASRLYGGYEQYF
D: .; J: TRBJ2-3; V: TRBV29-1; size: .; DNA: TGCAGCGCTGACAGGGCCAATGGGGGGGATACGCAGTATTTT; CDR3: CSADRANGGDTQYF
D: .; J: TRBJ2-3; V: TRBV11-2; size: .; DNA: TGTGCCAGCAGCTTAGTCGGGGATACGCAGTATTTT; CDR3: CASSLVGDTQYF
D: .; J: TRBJ2-7; V: TRBV7-9; size: .; DNA: TGTGCCAGCAGCCAGCACAGGGACGAGCAGTACTTC; CDR3: CASSQHRDEQYF
D: TRBD2; J: TRBJ2-7; V: TRBV7-9; size: .; DNA: TGTGCCAGCAGCTCAGCCAGACTAGCGAGAGCCCCCTACGAGCAGTACTTC; CDR3: CASSSARLARAPYEQYF
D: .; J: TRBJ2-7; V: TRBV11-2; size: .; DNA: TGTGCCAGCAGCTTAGATCAGTCCCCATCCTACGAGCAGTACTTC; CDR3: CASSLDQSPSYEQYF
D: .; J: TRBJ1-6; V: TRBV30; size: .; DNA: TGTGCCTGGTCGACAGGTTATTCACCCCTCCACTTT; CDR3: CAWSTGYSPLHF